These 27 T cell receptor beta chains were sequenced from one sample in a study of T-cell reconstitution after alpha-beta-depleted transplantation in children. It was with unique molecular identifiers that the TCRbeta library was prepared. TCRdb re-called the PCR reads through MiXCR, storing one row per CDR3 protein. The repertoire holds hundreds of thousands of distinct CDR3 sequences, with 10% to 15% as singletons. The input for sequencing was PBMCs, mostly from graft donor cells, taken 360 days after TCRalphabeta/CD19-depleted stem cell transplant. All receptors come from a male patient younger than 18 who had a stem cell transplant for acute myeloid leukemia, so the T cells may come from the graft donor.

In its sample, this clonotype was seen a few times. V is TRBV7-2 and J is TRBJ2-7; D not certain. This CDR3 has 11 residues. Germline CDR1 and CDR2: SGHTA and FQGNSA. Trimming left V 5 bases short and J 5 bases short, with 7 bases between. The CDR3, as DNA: TGTGCCAGCAGCCCCCTGCACGAGCAGTACTTC. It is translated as CASSPLHEQYF.

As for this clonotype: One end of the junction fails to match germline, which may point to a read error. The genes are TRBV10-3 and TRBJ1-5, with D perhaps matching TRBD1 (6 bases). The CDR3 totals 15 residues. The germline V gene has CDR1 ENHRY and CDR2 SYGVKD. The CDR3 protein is CAIRESGGLNQPQHF. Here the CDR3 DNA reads TGTGCCATCAGGGAGTCCGGGGGCCTTAATCAGCCCCAGCATTTT.

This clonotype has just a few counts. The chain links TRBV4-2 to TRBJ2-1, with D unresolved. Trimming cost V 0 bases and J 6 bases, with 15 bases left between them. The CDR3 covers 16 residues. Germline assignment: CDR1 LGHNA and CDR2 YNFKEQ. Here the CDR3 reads CASSQDWWAALNEQFF. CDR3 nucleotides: TGTGCCAGCAGCCAAGATTGGTGGGCGGCCCTCAATGAGCAGTTCTTC.

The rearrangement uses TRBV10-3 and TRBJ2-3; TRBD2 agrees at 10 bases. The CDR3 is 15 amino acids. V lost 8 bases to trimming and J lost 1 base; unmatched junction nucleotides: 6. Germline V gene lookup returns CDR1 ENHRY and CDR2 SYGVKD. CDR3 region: CAIAMLAGGTDTQYF. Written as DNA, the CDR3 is TGTGCCATCGCCATGCTAGCGGGGGGCACAGATACGCAGTATTTT.

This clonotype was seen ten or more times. CDR3 nucleotides: TGTGCCAGCAGCCTGGGACTTCCTGGGGAGACCCAGTACTTC. The encoded protein is CASSLGLPGETQYF. This chain links TRBV12-3 or TRBV12-4 with TRBJ2-5; possible D gene TRBD2, 6 bases. V was trimmed by 6 bases and J by 5 bases, leaving 16 bases between them. The CDR3 spans 14 residues.

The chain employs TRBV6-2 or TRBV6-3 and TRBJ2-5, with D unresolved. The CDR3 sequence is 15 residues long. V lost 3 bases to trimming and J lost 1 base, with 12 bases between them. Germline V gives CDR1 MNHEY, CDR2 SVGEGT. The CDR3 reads CASSYPQVSQETQYF. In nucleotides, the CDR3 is TGTGCCAGCAGTTATCCACAAGTTAGCCAAGAGACCCAGTACTTC.

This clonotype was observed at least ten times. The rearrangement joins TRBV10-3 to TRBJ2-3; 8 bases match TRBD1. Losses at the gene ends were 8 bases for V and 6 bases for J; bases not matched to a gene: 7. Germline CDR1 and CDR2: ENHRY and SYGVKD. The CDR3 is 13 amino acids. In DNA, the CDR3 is TGTGCCATCCGGCAGGGGGCGGGCGATACGCAGTATTTT. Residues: CAIRQGAGDTQYF.

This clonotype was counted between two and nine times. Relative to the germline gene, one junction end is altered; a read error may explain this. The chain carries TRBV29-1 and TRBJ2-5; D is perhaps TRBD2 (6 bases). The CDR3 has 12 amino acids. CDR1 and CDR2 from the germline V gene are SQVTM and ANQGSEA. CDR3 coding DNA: TGCAGCGTGGTATTATTAAGCGGGCCTCATAACTTC. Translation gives CSVVLLSGPHNF.

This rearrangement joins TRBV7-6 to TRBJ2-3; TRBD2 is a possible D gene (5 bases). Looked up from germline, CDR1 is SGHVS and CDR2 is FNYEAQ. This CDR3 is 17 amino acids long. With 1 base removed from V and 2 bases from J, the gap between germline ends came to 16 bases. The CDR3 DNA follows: TGTGCCAGCAGCTTAGTATCAAGCGGCGGACCCACAGATACGCAGTATTTT. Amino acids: CASSLVSSGGPTDTQYF.

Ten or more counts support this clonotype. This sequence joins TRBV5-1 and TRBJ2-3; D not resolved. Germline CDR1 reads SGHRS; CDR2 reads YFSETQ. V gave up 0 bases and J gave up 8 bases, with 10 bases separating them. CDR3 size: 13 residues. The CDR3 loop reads CASSLGSVGTQYF. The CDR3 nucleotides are TGCGCCAGCAGCTTGGGTTCGGTTGGTACGCAGTATTTT. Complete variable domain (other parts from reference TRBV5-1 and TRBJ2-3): KAGVTQTPRYLIKTRGQQVTLSCSPISGHRSVSWYQQTPGQGLQFLFEYFSETQRNKGNFPGRFSGRQFSNSRSEMNVSTLELGDSALYLCASSLGSVGTQYFGPGTRLTVL.

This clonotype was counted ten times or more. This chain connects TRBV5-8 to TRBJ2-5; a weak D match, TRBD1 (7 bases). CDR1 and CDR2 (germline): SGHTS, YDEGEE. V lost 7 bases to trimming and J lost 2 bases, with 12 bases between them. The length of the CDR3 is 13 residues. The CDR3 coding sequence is TGTGCCAGCGCCAGGGGGGAGCAAGAGACCCAGTACTTC. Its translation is CASARGEQETQYF. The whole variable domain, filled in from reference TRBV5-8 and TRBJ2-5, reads EAGVTQSPTHLIKTRGQQATLRCSPISGHTSVYWYQQALGLGLQFLLWYDEGEERNRGNFPPRFSGRQFPNYSSELNVNALELEDSALYLCASARGEQETQYFGPGTRLLVL.

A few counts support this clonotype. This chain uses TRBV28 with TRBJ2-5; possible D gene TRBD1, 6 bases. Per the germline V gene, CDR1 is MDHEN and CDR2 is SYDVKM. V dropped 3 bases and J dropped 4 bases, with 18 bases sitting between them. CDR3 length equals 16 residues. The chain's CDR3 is CASSLRTVRSGETQYF. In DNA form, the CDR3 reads TGTGCCAGCAGTTTGAGGACAGTCCGATCGGGAGAGACCCAGTACTTC.

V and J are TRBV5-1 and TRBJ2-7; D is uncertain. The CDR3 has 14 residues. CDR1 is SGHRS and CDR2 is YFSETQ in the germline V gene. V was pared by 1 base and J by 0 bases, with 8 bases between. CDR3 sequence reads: CASSLSAVSYEQYF. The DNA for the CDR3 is TGCGCCAGCAGCTTGTCTGCGGTCTCCTACGAGCAGTACTTC.

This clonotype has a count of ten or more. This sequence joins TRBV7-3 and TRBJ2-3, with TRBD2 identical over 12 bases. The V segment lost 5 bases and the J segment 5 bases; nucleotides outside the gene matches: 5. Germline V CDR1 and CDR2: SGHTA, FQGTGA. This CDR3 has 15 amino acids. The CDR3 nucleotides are TGTGCCAGCAGCGAATTGGGACTAGCGGGAGATACGCAGTATTTT. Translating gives CASSELGLAGDTQYF.

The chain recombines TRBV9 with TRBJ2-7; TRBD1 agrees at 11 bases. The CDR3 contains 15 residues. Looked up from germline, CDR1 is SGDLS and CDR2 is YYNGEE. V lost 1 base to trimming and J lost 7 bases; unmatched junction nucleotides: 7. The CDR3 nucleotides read TGTGCCAGCAGCGTAACGGGACAGGGGGTGGGAGAGCAGTACGTC. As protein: CASSVTGQGVGEQYV.

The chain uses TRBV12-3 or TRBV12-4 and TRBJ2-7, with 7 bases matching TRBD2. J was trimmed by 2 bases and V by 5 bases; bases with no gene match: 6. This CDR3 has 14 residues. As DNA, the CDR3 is TGTGCCAGCAGTGCGACTAGCTCTACCTACGAGCAGTACTTC. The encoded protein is CASSATSSTYEQYF.

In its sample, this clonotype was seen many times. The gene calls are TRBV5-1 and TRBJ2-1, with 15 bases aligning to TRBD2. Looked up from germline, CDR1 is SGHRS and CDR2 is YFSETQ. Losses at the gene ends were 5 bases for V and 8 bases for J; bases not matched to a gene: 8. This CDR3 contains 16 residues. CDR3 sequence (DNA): TGCGCCAGCAGACCGGGACTAGCGGGAGGAGGGGATGAGCAGTTCTTC. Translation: CASRPGLAGGGDEQFF.

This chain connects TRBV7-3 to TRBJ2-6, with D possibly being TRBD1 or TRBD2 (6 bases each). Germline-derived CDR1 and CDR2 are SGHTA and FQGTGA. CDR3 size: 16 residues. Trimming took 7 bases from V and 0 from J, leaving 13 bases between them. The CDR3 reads CASTEGGSSGANVLTF. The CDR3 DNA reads TGTGCCAGCACCGAGGGGGGCAGCTCTGGGGCCAACGTCCTGACTTTC.

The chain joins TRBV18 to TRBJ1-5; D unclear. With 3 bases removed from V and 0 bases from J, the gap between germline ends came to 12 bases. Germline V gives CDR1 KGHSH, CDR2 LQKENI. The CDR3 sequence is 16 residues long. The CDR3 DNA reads TGTGCCAGCTCACCCCCCCAACAGCATAGCAATCAGCCCCAGCATTTT. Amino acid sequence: CASSPPQQHSNQPQHF.

The CDR3 loop reads CASSNPGLAGMGEQFF. The CDR3 DNA reads as TGTGCCAGCAGCAACCCCGGACTAGCGGGAATGGGTGAGCAGTTCTTC. The chain recombines TRBV2 with TRBJ2-1; 12 nucleotides line up with TRBD2. Per the germline V gene, CDR1 is SNHLY and CDR2 is FYNNEI. The CDR3 length is 16 residues. V shed 6 bases, J shed 9 bases, and the junction held 12 bases outside the gene matches.

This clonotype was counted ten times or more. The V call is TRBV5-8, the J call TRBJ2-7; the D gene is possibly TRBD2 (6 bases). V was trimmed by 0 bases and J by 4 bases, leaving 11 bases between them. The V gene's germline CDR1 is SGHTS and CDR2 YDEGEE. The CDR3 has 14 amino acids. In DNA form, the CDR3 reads TGTGCCAGCAGCTTGGAGGGGAGGAAGTACGAGCAGTACTTC. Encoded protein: CASSLEGRKYEQYF. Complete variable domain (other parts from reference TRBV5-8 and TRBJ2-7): EAGVTQSPTHLIKTRGQQATLRCSPISGHTSVYWYQQALGLGLQFLLWYDEGEERNRGNFPPRFSGRQFPNYSSELNVNALELEDSALYLCASSLEGRKYEQYFGPGTRLTVT.

CDR3 loop: CASSTGGPSETQYF. CDR3 nucleotide sequence: TGCGCCAGCAGTACGGGAGGGCCCTCAGAGACCCAGTACTTC. This chain joins TRBV5-1 and TRBJ2-5, with TRBD2 identical over 8 bases. This CDR3 has 14 amino acids. Germline trimming cut 5 bases from V and 4 bases from J; bases unmatched to any gene: 7. CDR1 SGHRS and CDR2 YFSETQ come from the germline V gene.

The CDR3 region is CASSQGAGLSSYEQYF. The CDR3 nucleotides read TGCGCCAGCAGCCAAGGGGCAGGCTTAAGCTCCTACGAGCAGTACTTC. The V gene is TRBV4-3, the J gene TRBJ2-7; D gene uncertain. CDR3 length equals 16 residues. Germline CDR1 reads LGHNA; CDR2 reads YSLEER. V lost 1 base and J lost 0, with 13 bases in between.

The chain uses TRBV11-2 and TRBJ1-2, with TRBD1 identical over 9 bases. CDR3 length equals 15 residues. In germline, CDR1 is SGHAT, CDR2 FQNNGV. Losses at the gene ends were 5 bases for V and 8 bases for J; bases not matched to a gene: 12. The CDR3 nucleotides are TGTGCCAGCAGCCTAACGACAGGGGGGTTAAAGGGCTACACCTTC. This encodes CASSLTTGGLKGYTF.

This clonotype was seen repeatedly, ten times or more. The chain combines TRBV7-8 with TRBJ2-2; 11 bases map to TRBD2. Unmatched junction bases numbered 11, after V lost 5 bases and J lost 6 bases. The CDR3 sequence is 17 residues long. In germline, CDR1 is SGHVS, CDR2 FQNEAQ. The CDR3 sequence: CASSPAPLAGVPGELFF. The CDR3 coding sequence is TGTGCCAGCAGCCCCGCCCCACTAGCGGGAGTCCCCGGGGAGCTGTTTTTT.

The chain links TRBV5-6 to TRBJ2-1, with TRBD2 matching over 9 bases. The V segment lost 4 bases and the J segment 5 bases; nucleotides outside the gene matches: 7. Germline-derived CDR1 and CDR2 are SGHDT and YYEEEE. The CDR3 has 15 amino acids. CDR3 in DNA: TGTGCCAGCAGCCCCACTAGCGGGTACGACAATGAGCAGTTCTTC. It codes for CASSPTSGYDNEQFF.

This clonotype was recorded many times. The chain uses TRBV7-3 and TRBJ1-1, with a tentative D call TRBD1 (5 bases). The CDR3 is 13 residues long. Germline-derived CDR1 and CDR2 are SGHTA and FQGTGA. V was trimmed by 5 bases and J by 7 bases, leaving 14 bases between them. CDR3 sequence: CASSVWDQSEAFF. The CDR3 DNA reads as TGTGCCAGCAGCGTATGGGACCAGAGTGAAGCTTTCTTT. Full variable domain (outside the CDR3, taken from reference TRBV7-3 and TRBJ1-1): GAGVSQTPSNKVTEKGKYVELRCDPISGHTALYWYRQSLGQGPEFLIYFQGTGAADDSGLPNDRFFAVRPEGSVSTLKIQRTERGDSAVYLCASSVWDQSEAFFGQGTRLTVV.